This T cell receptor (beta chain) was observed in a study of neurological immune-mediated disorders. Comment on this clonotype: No antigen is known for it.

Overall study results and limits: Association with the multiple sclerosis repertoire cluster was not found for any clinical or MRI feature.

With 10-nucleotide random UMIs included, cDNA was synthesized by 5'RACE. Via MiXCR, TCRdb re-called the 5' RACE reads, giving one row per CDR3 protein. The table includes tens of thousands of distinct CDR3 sequences, 4% to 5.5% detected once. From germline, CDR1 is MDHEN and CDR2 SYDVKM. Trimming removed 2 bases from V and 7 bases from J, with 14 bases in between. This CDR3 contains 15 residues. The chain has TRBV28 and TRBJ1-4, with D maybe TRBD1 (6 bases). Sequenced sample: PBMCs. The sequence was collected from a man aged 45-65 years with multiple sclerosis. The CDR3 nucleotides are TGTGCCAGCAGTTTAGTGTTGGGGGCGGGTGAAAAACTGTTTTTT. Translated, it gives CASSLVLGAGEKLFF.